The clone carrying this TCR beta chain was detected many times. Trimming left V 0 bases short and J 4 bases short, with 8 bases between. This CDR3 comprises 14 residues. Germline lookup yields CDR1 SGHVS and CDR2 FNYEAQ. The data were taken from a study of prognosis after radiotherapy for stage I lung cancer. Study overall: None of the non-small cell lung cancer patients was considered medically operable.

The study amplified the TCR beta CDR3 region from genomic DNA. This amplification was carried out by two rounds of multiplex PCR. Primers targeting each individual TRBV and TRBJ gene were applied in first-round PCR. MiXCR was run by TCRdb on the multiplex PCR reads, yielding one entry per CDR3 protein. The table has 45,000 to 70,000 distinct CDR3 sequences, about 26% seen once. Here the sequenced sample was PBMCs, taken before or after stereotactic body radiation therapy (not recorded which). This TCR derives from a donor over 45 with non-small cell lung cancer. This chain connects TRBV7-6 to TRBJ2-3; D remains unclear. The CDR3 loop is CASSLAAWADTQYF. The CDR3 nucleotides are TGTGCCAGCAGCTTAGCCGCCTGGGCAGATACGCAGTATTTT. Combining the CDR3 with reference TRBV7-6 and TRBJ2-3 gives the whole variable domain GAGVSQSPRYKVTKRGQDVALRCDPISGHVSLYWYRQALGQGPEFLTYFNYEAQQDKSGLPNDRFSAERPEGSISTLTIQRTEQRDSAMYRCASSLAAWADTQYFGPGTRLTVL.